This T cell receptor (beta chain) was obtained from a study of OX40 agonist ivuxolimab in advanced cancers. With respect to the entire study: Ivuxolimab was a fully human IgG2 agonistic monoclonal antibody targeting the costimulatory receptor OX40 (CD134). Intravenous ivuxolimab was administered to patients every 2 weeks at six dose levels: 0.01, 0.1, 0.3, 1.5, 3 and 10 mg/kg. Among the 52 dose-escalation patients, around 20 had hepatocellular carcinoma, roughly 15 melanoma, 9 renal cell carcinoma and 9 head and neck cancer. The dose-escalation cohort was over 70% male with a mean age of roughly 62 years, ranging from roughly 20 to 80. Prior anti-PD-1, anti-PD-L1 or anti-CTLA-4 therapy was permitted, and 30% to 50% of dose-escalation patients had received checkpoint inhibitors. Partial responses occurred in three dose-escalation patients, of whom one had hepatocellular carcinoma and two had cutaneous melanoma. The purpose of peripheral TCRbeta sequencing was to test whether ivuxolimab changed TCR sequence diversity and led to clonal T-cell expansion. The paper covers the monotherapy dose-escalation part of the phase I ivuxolimab trial, which included N ≈ 50 patients. The research as a whole found: After ivuxolimab, CD8+ T cells had more expanded clones than CD4+ T cells on average. Low levels of normalized T-cell clonal expansion were also seen in some patients who did not respond. Partial responders in the 0.1-3.0 mg/kg groups had among the lowest normalized peripheral clonal expansion, especially among CD8+ T cells. The antigen specificity of the clonally expanded peripheral T cells was not determined. At doses of 0.1 to 3.0 mg/kg, clonal expansion of both CD4+ and CD8+ T cells in blood was seen between baseline and week 6.

The CDR3 runs 14 amino acids, cysteine and phenylalanine included. The CDR3 DNA has 42 bases and is translated from base 1. Ends trimmed: V by 5 bases, J by 4 bases; bases unmatched to a gene: 6. CDR1 and CDR2 are drawn from the germline V gene: MNHEY, SVGAGI. Regarding this clone: This clone's antigen is unknown. Base qualities are not recorded, but no much larger clone differs from it by a single base.

For sequencing of the TCRbeta CDR3 region, genomic DNA was extracted from the sorted cells. The immunoSEQ Assay was used for sequencing of TCRbeta CDR3 regions. TCRdb stores this immuneACCESS table with in-frame sequences only. Part of the clones is absent; in the studies checked, under half of the shortfall reflects unresolved V genes, and no reason is known for the rest. This sample gives under 60,000 clones in total; around 90% of them show up just once. The leading ten clones occupy 4.5% to 6% of the sample. The trial excluded patients who had a history of autoimmune disease or who were on systemic immunosuppression. Peripheral blood for TCR sequencing was collected from all dose cohorts at baseline, on cycle 4 day 1, and on cycle 7 day 1. The samples were drawn from a first-in-human, open-label, multicenter phase I dose-escalation trial of ivuxolimab. Adults with locally advanced or metastatic melanoma, renal cell carcinoma, hepatocellular carcinoma or head and neck squamous cell carcinoma were enrolled in the trial. CD4+ and CD8+ T cells were sorted separately from peripheral blood before TCR sequencing.

The specimen was CD4+ or CD8+ T cells sorted from blood, collected in a trial of the OX40 agonist ivuxolimab. The receptor chain draws on TRBV6-5 and TRBJ2-5; 8 central nucleotides agree with TRBD1. The TCR was taken from an adult with an advanced solid tumor such as melanoma, head and neck, liver or kidney cancer. The CDR3 protein sequence reads: CASSPDRGPETQYF. Here is the DNA: TGTGCCAGCAGTCCCGACAGGGGTCCAGAGACCCAGTACTTC.